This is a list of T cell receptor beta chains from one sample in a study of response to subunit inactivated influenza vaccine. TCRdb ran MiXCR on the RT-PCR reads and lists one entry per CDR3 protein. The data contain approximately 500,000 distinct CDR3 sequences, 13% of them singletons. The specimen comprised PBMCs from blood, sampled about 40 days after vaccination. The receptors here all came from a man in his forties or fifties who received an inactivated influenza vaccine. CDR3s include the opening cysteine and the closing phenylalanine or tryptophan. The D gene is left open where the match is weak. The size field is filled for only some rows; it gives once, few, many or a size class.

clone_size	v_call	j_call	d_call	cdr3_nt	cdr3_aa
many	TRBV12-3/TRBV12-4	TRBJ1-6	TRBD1	TGTGCCAGCAGTCCCCGACAGGGTAGCTCACCCCTCCACTTT	CASSPRQGSSPLHF
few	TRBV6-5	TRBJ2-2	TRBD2	TGTGCCAGCAGTTACGGGACTACGTACACCGGGGAGCTGTTTTTT	CASSYGTTYTGELFF
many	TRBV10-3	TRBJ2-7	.	TGTGCCATCAGTGTTTCCGACGGGGTCGACTACGAGCAGTACTTC	CAISVSDGVDYEQYF
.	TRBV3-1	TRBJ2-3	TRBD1	TGTGCCAGCAGCCAAGATGGACAGGGAGCCACAGATACGCAGTATTTT	CASSQDGQGATDTQYF
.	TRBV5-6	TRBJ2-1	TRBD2	TGTGCCAGCAGCAACCCGGGACTAGCGGGAGACAATGAGCAGTTCTTC	CASSNPGLAGDNEQFF
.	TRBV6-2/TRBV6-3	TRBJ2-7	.	TGTGCCAGCAGCCGGGGGGGGACAGTCCTCAACGAGCAGTACTTC	CASSRGGTVLNEQYF
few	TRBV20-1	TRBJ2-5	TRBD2	TGCAGTGCTCTCCCCCTAGCGGGGGAGCAAGAGACCCAGTACTTC	CSALPLAGEQETQYF
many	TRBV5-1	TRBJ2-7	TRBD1	TGCGCCAGCAGCTTGCCAATCGAAAGGACAGGGTTAAACTACGAGCAGTACTTC	CASSLPIERTGLNYEQYF
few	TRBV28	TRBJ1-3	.	TGTGCCAGCACCCCACCCGAGGGGGTATTTGGTGGAAACACCATATATTTT	CASTPPEGVFGGNTIYF
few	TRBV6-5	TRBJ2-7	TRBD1	TGTGCCAGCAGTTCATTCTCGACAGGGATTTTGGGCGAGCAGTACTTC	CASSSFSTGILGEQYF
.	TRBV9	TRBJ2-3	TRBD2	TGTGCCAGCAGCGTCCTCGGACTAGCGGGAGGGTTAGATACGCAGTATTTT	CASSVLGLAGGLDTQYF
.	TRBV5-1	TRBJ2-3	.	TGCGCCAGCAGCTTGGAGGCTGGCGGGAATACGCAGTATTTT	CASSLEAGGNTQYF
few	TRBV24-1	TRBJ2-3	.	TGTGCCACCAGTGGTATCGCCCCTCCGGGGGATACGCAGTATTTT	CATSGIAPPGDTQYF
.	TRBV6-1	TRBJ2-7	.	TGTGCCAGCACCCCGTCCCGGGGTTCCTCCTACGAGCAGTACTTC	CASTPSRGSSYEQYF
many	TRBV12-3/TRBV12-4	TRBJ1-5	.	TGTGCCAGCCGAGGCTTAAATCAGCCCCAGCATTTT	CASRGLNQPQHF
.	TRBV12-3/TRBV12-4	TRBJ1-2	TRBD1	TGTGCCAGCAGTCCCTCGGACAGGGATATCTATGGCTACACCTTC	CASSPSDRDIYGYTF
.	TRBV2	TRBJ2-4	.	TGTGCCAGCAAGGGAGGTCGGGACATTCAGTACTTC	CASKGGRDIQYF
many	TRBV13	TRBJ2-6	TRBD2	TGTGCCAGCAGCCAAAATCCCCCCCTAGCGGGGGGCCTAAACTCTGGGGCCAACGTCCTGACTTTC	CASSQNPPLAGGLNSGANVLTF
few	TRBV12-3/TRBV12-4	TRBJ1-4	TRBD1	TGTGCCAGCAGTTTCGGCAGGGGGGGAACTAATGAAAAACTGTTTTTT	CASSFGRGGTNEKLFF
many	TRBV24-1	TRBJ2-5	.	TGTGCCACCAGTGATTTGCAGTCGGGACATACAAGAGAGACCCAGTACTTC	CATSDLQSGHTRETQYF
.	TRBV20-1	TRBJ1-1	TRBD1	TGCAGTGCTAGAAGGGGGGCAGGGGGCTTGAGTACTGAAGCTTTCTTT	CSARRGAGGLSTEAFF
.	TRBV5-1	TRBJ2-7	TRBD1	TGCGCCAGCAGCTTGACGGCAGGGGGCGAGCAGTACTTC	CASSLTAGGEQYF
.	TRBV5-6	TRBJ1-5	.	TGTGCCAGCAGCGGGTCCGGGAGCTTAAGCAATCAGCCCCAGCATTTT	CASSGSGSLSNQPQHF
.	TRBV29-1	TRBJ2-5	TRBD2	TGCAGCGTGACTAGCGGGAGGTTTGAAGAGACCCAGTACTTC	CSVTSGRFEETQYF
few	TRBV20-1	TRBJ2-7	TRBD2	TGCAGTGCTAGGGGCGGACGTACTAGCGGGAGGGCCGGTGACTTC	CSARGGRTSGRAGDF
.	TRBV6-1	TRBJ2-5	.	TGTGCCAGCAGTGTTTTCGGGGACGAGACCCAGTACTTC	CASSVFGDETQYF
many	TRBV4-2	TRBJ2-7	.	TGTGCCAGCAGCCAAGATAGACGGGCGGGGCGACCCTACGAGCAGTACTTC	CASSQDRRAGRPYEQYF
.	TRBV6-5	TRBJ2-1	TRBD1	TGTGCCAGCAGTTATAATGGACAGGGGACGAATGAGCAGTTCTTC	CASSYNGQGTNEQFF
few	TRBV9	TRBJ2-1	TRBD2	TGTGCCAGCAGCCCCTTTACGGGACTAGCGGGGGCCTACAATGAGCAGTTCTTC	CASSPFTGLAGAYNEQFF
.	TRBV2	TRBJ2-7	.	TGTGCCAGCAGTGTGCAGGTTTCCTACGCGCAGTACTTC	CASSVQVSYAQYF
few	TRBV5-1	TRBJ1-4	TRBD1	TGCGCCAGCAGTTGGACAGGGATCGGCACTAATGAAAAACTGTTTTTT	CASSWTGIGTNEKLFF
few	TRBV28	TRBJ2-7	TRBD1	TGTGCCAGCACAACCGGGACAGGTCCATACGAGCAGTACTTC	CASTTGTGPYEQYF
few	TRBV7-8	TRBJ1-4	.	TGTGCCAGCAGCTTAGTTGGGGAACACGAAAAACTGTTTTTT	CASSLVGEHEKLFF
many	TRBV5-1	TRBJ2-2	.	TGCGCCAGCAGCTTGTCGTCAGTAACCGGGGAGCTGTTTTTT	CASSLSSVTGELFF
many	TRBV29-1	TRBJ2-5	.	TGCAGCGTTCCCCCCCGACAGAATCTCCAAGAGACCCAGTACTTC	CSVPPRQNLQETQYF
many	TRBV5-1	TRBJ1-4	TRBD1	TGCGCCAGCAGTTCGGACAGGGGAAATGAAAAACTGTTTTTT	CASSSDRGNEKLFF
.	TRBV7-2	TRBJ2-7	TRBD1	TGTGCCAGCAGCCCCAGGGGGCCCGGTGGGTGGGAGCAGTACTTC	CASSPRGPGGWEQYF
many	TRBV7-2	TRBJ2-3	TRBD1	TGTGCCAGCAGCTTGGGACAGGGATACACAGATACGCAGTATTTT	CASSLGQGYTDTQYF
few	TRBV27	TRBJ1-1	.	TGTGCCAGCAGGGCGGGGGCCAGGGTGAACACTGAAGCTTTCTTT	CASRAGARVNTEAFF
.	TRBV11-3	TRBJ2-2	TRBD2	TGTGCCAGCAGCCATCGGGGGGGCCGATCGGACGGGGAGCTGTTTTTT	CASSHRGGRSDGELFF
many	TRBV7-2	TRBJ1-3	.	TGTGCCAGCAGCCGCCCATTCGGCAGGGCGGGAAACACCATATATTTT	CASSRPFGRAGNTIYF
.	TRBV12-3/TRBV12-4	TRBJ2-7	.	TGTGCCAGCAGAGATGCGGGCGAGCAGTACTTC	CASRDAGEQYF
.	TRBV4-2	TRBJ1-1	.	TGTGCCAGCAGCCAAGATCGAGGACCAGCTTTCTTT	CASSQDRGPAFF
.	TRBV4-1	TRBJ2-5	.	TGCGCCAGCAGCCAATTTACCGGGGGGCTAGCCCAAGAGACCCAGTACTTC	CASSQFTGGLAQETQYF
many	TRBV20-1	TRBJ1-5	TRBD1	TGCAGTGCTGAGAGGACAGGTAGCAATCAGCCCCAGCATTTT	CSAERTGSNQPQHF
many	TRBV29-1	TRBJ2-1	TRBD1	TGCAGCGTTGAAGACAGGGGGTCCTACAATGAGCAGTTCTTC	CSVEDRGSYNEQFF
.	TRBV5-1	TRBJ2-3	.	TGCGCCAGCAGCTTGGGACAGAGGTCTGGAGATACGCAGTATTTT	CASSLGQRSGDTQYF
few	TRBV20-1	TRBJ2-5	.	TGCAGTGCAAACACCCCCTCGATTCGGCGGTCGTACCAAGAGACCCAGTACTTC	CSANTPSIRRSYQETQYF
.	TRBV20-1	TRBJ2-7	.	TGCAGTGCCCCGAGGGGAGCGACAAGCTCCTACGAGCAGTACTTC	CSAPRGATSSYEQYF
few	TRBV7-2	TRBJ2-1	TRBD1	TGTGCCAGCAGCCCCGGGACAGGGCCCTACAATGAGCAGTTCTTC	CASSPGTGPYNEQFF
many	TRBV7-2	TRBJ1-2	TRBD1	TGTGCCAGCAGCTTATCGCCAGGGACAGATGGCTACACCTTC	CASSLSPGTDGYTF